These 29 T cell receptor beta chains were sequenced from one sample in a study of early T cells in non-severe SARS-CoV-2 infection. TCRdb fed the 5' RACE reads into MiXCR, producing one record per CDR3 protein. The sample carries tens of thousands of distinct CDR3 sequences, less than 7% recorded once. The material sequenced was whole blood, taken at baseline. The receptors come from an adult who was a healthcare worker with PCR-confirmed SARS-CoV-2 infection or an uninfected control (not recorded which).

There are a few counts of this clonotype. This CDR3 reads CASSPLTSQPLVEQYF. The CDR3 nucleotides are TGCGCCAGCAGTCCCCTGACTAGTCAACCACTCGTTGAGCAGTACTTC. V gene TRBV23-1 combines with J gene TRBJ2-7; D might be TRBD2 (6 bases). TRBV23-1 is reported as an ORF; its role is uncertain. With 4 bases removed from V and 7 bases from J, the gap between germline ends came to 23 bases. The CDR3 totals 16 residues.

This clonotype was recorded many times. CDR3 loop: CSAPSAAHSGEQYF. CDR3 bases: TGCAGCGCGCCATCGGCAGCTCACTCGGGGGAGCAGTACTTC. The J gene is TRBJ2-7, the V gene TRBV20-1, with a tentative D call TRBD2 (5 bases). In germline, CDR1 is DFQATT, CDR2 SNEGSKA (reference sequence). CDR3 length equals 14 residues.

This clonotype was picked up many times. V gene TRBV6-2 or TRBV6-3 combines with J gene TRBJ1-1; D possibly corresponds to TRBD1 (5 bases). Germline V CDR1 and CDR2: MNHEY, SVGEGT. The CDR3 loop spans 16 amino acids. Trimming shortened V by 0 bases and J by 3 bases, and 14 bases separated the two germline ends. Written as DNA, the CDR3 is TGTGCCAGCAGTTACTCAAGGAACAGGTTGGACACTGAAGCTTTCTTT. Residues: CASSYSRNRLDTEAFF.

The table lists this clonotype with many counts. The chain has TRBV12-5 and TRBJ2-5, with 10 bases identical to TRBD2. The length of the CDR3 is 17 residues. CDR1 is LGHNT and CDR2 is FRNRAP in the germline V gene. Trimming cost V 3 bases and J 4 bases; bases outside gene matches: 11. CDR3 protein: CASGFFSASGSRETQYF. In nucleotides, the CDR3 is TGTGCTAGTGGTTTTTTCTCGGCTAGCGGGAGCCGAGAGACCCAGTACTTC. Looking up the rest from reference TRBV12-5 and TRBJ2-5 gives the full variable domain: DARVTQTPRHKVTEMGQEVTMRCQPILGHNTVFWYRQTMMQGLELLAYFRNRAPLDDSGMPKDRFSAEMPDATLATLKIQPSEPRDSAVYFCASGFFSASGSRETQYFGPGTRLLVL.

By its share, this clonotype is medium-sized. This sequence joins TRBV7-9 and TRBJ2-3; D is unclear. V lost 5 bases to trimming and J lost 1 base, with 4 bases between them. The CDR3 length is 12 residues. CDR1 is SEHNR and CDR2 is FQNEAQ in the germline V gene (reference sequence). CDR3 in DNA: TGTGCCAGCAGCAGGGGCACAGATACGCAGTATTTT. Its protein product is CASSRGTDTQYF.

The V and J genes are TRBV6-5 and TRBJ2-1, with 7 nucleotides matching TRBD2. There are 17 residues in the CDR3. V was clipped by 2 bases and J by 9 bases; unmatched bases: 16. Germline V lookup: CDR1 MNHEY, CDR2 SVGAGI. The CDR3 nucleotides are TGTGCCAGCAGTTACCGGGGTACTAGCGCCAGTAACGGTGAGCAGTTCTTC. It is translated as CASSYRGTSASNGEQFF.

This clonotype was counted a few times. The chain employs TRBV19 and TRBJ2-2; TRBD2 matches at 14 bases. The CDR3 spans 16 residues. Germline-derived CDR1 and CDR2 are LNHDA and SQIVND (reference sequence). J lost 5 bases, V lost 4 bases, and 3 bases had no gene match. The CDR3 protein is CASSSWTSGRTGELFF. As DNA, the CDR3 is TGTGCCAGTAGTAGTTGGACTAGCGGGAGGACCGGGGAGCTGTTTTTT.

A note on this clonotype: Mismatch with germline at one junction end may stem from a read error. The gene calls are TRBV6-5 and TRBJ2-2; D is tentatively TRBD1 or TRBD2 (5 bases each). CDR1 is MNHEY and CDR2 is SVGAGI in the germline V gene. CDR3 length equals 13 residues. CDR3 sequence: CASSIDSTGELFF. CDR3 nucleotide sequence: TGTGCCAGCAGTATCGACAGCACCGGGGAGCTGTTTTTC.

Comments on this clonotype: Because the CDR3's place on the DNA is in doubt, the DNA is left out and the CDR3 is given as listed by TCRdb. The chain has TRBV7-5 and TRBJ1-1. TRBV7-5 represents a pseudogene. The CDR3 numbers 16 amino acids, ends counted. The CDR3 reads CISVPEAYSNYTEAFF.

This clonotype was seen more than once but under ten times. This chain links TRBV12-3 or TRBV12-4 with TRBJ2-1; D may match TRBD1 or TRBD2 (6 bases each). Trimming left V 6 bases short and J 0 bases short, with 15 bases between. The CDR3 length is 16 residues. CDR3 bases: TGTGCCAGCAGATTTCTCGGGGGCAGCTCCTACAATGAGCAGTTCTTC. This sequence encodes CASRFLGGSSYNEQFF.

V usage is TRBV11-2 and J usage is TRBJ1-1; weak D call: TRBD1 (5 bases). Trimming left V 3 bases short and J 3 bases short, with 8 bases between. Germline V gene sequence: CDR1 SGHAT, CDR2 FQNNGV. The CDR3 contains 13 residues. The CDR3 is CASSFMGDTEAFF. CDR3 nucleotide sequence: TGTGCCAGCAGCTTCATGGGGGACACTGAAGCTTTCTTT.

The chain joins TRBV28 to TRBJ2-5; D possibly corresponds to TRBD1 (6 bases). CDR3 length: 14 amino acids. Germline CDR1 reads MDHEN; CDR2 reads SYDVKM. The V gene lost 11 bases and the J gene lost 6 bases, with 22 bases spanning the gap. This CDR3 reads CAGAPQGMRKTQYF. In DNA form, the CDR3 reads TGTGCCGGAGCCCCCCAGGGGATGAGGAAGACCCAGTACTTC.

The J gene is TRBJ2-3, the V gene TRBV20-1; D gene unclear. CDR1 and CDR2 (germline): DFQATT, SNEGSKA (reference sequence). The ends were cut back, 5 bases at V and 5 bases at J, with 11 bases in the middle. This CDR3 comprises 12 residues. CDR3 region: CSASQSIDTQYF. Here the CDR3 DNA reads TGCAGTGCTTCCCAGTCGATAGATACGCAGTATTTT.

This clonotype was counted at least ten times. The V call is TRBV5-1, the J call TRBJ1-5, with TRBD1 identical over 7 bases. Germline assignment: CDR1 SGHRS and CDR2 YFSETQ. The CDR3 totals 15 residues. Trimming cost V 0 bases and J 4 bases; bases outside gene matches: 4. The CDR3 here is CASSLGDRANQPQHF. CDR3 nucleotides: TGCGCCAGCAGCTTGGGCGACAGGGCTAATCAGCCCCAGCATTTT. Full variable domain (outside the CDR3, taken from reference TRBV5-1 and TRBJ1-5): KAGVTQTPRYLIKTRGQQVTLSCSPISGHRSVSWYQQTPGQGLQFLFEYFSETQRNKGNFPGRFSGRQFSNSRSEMNVSTLELGDSALYLCASSLGDRANQPQHFGDGTRLSIL.

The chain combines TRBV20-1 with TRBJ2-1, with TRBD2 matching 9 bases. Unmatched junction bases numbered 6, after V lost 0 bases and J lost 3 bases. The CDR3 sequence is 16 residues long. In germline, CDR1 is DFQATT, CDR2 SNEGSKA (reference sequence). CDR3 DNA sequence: TGCAGTGCTAGAGAGATAAGGACTAGCGTCTACAATGAGCAGTTCTTC. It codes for CSAREIRTSVYNEQFF.

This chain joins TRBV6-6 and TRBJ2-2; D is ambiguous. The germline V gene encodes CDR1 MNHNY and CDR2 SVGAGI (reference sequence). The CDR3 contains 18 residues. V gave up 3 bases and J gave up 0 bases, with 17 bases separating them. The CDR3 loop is CASSYSPPANPNTGELFF. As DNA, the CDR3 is TGTGCCAGCAGTTATTCCCCTCCAGCGAATCCGAACACCGGGGAGCTGTTTTTT.

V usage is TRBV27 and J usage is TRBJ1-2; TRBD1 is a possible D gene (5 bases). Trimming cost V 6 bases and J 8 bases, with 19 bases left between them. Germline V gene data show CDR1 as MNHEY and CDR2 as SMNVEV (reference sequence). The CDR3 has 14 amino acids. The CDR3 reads CASSPLQEGRGYTF. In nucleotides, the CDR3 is TGTGCCAGCAGCCCGCTACAGGAGGGGAGAGGCTACACCTTC.

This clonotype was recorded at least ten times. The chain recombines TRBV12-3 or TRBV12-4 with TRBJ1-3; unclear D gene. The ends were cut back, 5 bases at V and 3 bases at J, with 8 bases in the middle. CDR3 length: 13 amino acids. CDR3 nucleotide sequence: TGTGCCAGCAGTCCGGAAGTTGGAAACACCATATATTTT. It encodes CASSPEVGNTIYF.

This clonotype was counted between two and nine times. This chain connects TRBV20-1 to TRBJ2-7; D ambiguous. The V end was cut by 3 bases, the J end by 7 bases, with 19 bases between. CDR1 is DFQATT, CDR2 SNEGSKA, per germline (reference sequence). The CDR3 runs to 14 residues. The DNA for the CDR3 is TGCAGTGCTAGGACTCCTTCGGCAGGCCAAGAGCAGTACTTC. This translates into CSARTPSAGQEQYF.

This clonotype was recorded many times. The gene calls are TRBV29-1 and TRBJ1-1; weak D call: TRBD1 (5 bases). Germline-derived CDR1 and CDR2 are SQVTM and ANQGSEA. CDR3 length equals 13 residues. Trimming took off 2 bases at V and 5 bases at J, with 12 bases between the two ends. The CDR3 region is CSVERQGGTEAFF. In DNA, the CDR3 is TGCAGCGTTGAACGGCAGGGTGGGACTGAAGCTTTCTTT.

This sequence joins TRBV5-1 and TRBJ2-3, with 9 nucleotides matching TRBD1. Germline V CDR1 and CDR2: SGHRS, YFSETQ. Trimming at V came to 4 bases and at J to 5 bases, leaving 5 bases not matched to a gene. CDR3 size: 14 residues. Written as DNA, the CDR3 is TGCGCCAGCAGCATGGACAGGGGAAGAGATACGCAGTATTTT. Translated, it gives CASSMDRGRDTQYF.

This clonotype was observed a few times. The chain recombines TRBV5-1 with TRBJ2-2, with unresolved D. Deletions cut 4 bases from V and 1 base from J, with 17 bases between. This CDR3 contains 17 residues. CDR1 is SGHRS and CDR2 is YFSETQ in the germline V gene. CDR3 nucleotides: TGCGCCAGCAGCCCCCGAGGCCGATTAGGGAACACCGGGGAGCTGTTTTTT. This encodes CASSPRGRLGNTGELFF.

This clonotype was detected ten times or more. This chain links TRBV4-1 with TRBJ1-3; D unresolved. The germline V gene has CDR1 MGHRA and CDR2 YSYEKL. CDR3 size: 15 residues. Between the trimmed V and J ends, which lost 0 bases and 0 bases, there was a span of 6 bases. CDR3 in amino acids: CASSQEGSSGNTIYF. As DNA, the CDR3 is TGCGCCAGCAGCCAAGAGGGGAGCTCTGGAAACACCATATATTTT.

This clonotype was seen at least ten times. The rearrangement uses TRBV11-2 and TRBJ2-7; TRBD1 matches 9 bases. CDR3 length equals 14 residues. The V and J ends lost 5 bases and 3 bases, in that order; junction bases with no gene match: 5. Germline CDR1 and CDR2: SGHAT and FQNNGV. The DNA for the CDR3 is TGTGCCAGCAGCCAGGACAGGGGCAGCTACGAGCAGTACTTC. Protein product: CASSQDRGSYEQYF.

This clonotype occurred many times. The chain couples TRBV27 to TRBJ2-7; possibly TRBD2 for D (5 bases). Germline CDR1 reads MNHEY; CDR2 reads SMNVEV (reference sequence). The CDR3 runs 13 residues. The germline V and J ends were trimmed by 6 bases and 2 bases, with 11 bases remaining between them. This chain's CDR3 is CASRGGFTYEQYF. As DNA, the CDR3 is TGTGCCAGCAGGGGCGGGTTTACCTACGAGCAGTACTTC.

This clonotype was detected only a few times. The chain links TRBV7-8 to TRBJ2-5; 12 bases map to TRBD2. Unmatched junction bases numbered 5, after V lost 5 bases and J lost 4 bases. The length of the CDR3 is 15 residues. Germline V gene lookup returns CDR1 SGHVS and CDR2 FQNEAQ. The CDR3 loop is CASSPSGRGRETQYF. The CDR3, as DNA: TGTGCCAGCAGCCCTAGCGGGAGGGGGAGAGAGACCCAGTACTTC.

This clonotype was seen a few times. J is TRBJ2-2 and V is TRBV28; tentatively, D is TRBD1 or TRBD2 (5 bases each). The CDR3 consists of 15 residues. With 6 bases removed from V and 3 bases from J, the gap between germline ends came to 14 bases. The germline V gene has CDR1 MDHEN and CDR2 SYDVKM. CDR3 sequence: CASRGYRGDTGELFF. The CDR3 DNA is TGTGCCAGCAGGGGGTATAGGGGAGACACCGGGGAGCTGTTTTTT.

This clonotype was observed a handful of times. CDR3: CASSPTGRATEAFF. Written as DNA, the CDR3 is TGCGCCAGCAGCCCGACAGGGAGGGCCACTGAAGCTTTCTTT. This chain links TRBV4-1 with TRBJ1-1; 7 positions agree with TRBD1. J was trimmed by 4 bases and V by 4 bases; bases with no gene match: 6. Germline CDR1 and CDR2: MGHRA and YSYEKL. The CDR3 is 14 residues long.

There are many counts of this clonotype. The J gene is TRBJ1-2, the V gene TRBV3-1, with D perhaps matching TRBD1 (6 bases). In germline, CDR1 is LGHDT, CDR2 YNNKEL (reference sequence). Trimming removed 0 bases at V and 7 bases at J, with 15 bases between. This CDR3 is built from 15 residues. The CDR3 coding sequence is TGTGCCAGCAGCCAAGATGGGCGCAGGGGCTTTGGCTACACCTTC. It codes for CASSQDGRRGFGYTF.